This T cell receptor (beta chain) was captured in a study of shared clonotypes between healthy human individuals (dated by TCRdb to 2020 to 2022). As for the study more broadly: Two women and three men aged 18 to 49 years were included in the cohort. For each donor, CD4 naive and CD4 memory were each given three plates, CD8 naive was given two plates, and CD8 memory was given one plate. The study deeply sequenced blood TCR repertoires of 5 or 6 healthy adults to estimate repertoire size and the extent of clonotype sharing between individuals. To increase sequencing depth and limit assay-specific biases, different laboratories used diverse techniques to prepare libraries and sequence TCR repertoires. Leukapheresis yielded between about 0.94 and 10 billion PBMCs per donor.

TCR CDR3 regions were amplified from genomic DNA by multiplex PCR using the deep immunoSEQ assay. Extracted genomic DNA from each cell subset was distributed evenly across all wells of several immunoSEQ 96-well plates, and each plate was treated as a replicate. For sorted subsets, about 220 ng of genomic DNA, equivalent to around 29,000 T cell genomes, went into each replicate PCR. Purified libraries were quantified with a Qubit 3.0 fluorometer, sized on a Bioanalyzer 2100, and re-quantified with the KAPA Library Quantification kit. A separate single-read 150-cycle Illumina NextSeq 550 flow cell was used to sequence each immunoSEQ 96-well plate. The published analysis was carried out like this. Because only junctional sequences without quality scores were contained in the immunoSEQ output, filtering matching that applied to full-length reads could not be performed. To assign V/J genes and CDR3, sequences were annotated using PyIR, a Python wrapper for IgBLAST v1.9, with IMGT germline references. Any read was removed if the V/J assignment was weak (E-value above 1e-6), the CDR3 was missing, or the read contained stop codons, out-of-frame junctions, or ambiguous translated residues. V3J clonotypes were defined as sequences sharing the same inferred V gene, J gene, and CDR3 amino acid sequence. Percentage overlap between repertoires was computed as shared unique clonotypes divided by the size of the smaller repertoire. Three approaches were used to assess repertoire richness: RTK rarefaction, the Chao1 estimator, and Recon v2.1 estimates of unobserved clonotypes. Generation probabilities were computed with OLGA for all TCRbeta clonotypes obtained by the gDNA method from a few donors. TCRdb holds this immuneACCESS table with in-frame rearrangements only. Some clones are missing; in checked studies, unresolved V genes explain under half, and the rest has no known cause. The V and J calls and clone size come from that table; D and trimming were worked out from the DNA. The sample contains about 2 million clones, 95% of them found a single time. The leading ten clones occupy more than 0.1% of the sample.

Turning to this clone: The antigen it recognizes is unknown. No much larger clone is present one base from it, and per-base qualities are unavailable.

Reading from cysteine to phenylalanine, the CDR3 counts 15 amino acids. The entry retains the CDR3 DNA only, 45 bases that are in frame from base 1. CDR1 and CDR2 are drawn from the germline V gene: KGHSH, LQKENI. V loses 4 bases at its end and J loses 8 bases; junction bases beyond the gene matches: 7. Study-level results and caveats: Estimated clonotype richness was generally larger for naive than for memory subsets. Compared with non-shared clonotypes, the clonotypes found in all four sorted-subset donors had higher generation probabilities. Roughly 5.2% of naive CD4, roughly 3.6% of naive CD8, 2.3% of memory CD4, and about 0.4% of memory CD8 clonotypes were shared across several donors. Because the study included a small number of donors, the genetic and exposure-history diversity represented was limited. Pairwise subsampling indicated that sequencing depth was expected to affect the degree of clonotype sharing among donors. Incomplete sequencing was indicated by rarefaction of sorted-subset datasets, despite the large sequencing depth. Sampling was restricted to blood, and TCR repertoires in tissues likely differ from the TCR repertoires found in blood.

Healthy HIV-negative adults with no recently reported acute infections or vaccinations were included as donors. Every donor was a Caucasian adult living in Nashville, Tennessee, USA. CD4+ T cells were enriched by magnetic negative selection, after which naive cells were positively selected on CD45RA and the negative fraction was taken as the memory subset. Blood was obtained by leukapheresis, after which PBMCs were separated by Ficoll-Histopaque density gradient centrifugation and cryopreserved in liquid nitrogen vapor phase. Purity and quantity of every magnetically sorted T cell population were checked by analytical flow cytometry. Each sorted fraction had its genomic DNA isolated and then quantified by UV absorbance on a Nanodrop 2000c.

The sample taken for sequencing was naive CD4+ T cells sorted from blood. Read against the paper, the sample's cell subset or site label means: CD45RA+ positively selected. The sequence joins TRBV18 to TRBJ1-6, and 8 junctional nucleotides match TRBD1. The receptor's source is a young man in good health. The DNA sequence reads TGTGCCAGCTCACAAGGAACAGGGGGGGATTCACCCCTCCACTTT. This codes for CASSQGTGGDSPLHF.